This section outlines one TCR beta chain sequence together with its context. No antigen is known for it. The source of the sample is a study of T cells in Graves' hyperthyroidism and ophthalmopathy. Overall study findings and caveats: A model of 13 V-J pairs discriminated ophthalmopathy from stable hyperthyroidism.

This CDR3 comprises 12 residues. V was pared by 9 bases and J by 6 bases, with 2 bases of the junction left unmatched. Germline V gene lookup returns CDR1 LNHDA and CDR2 SQIVND (reference sequence). Any patient presenting with uncontrolled infection, other autoimmune disease, pregnancy or lactation was left out. It was RNA transcripts that yielded the amplified TCR beta CDR3 regions. Carried out on the TCR CDR3, a first-round RT-PCR used the HTBI primer set. TCRdb ran MiXCR on the multiplex PCR reads and lists one entry per CDR3 protein. The table shows around 450,000 distinct CDR3 sequences, with 15% to 19% occurring only once.

This chain joins TRBV19 and TRBJ1-4; 9 bases map to TRBD1. The sample consisted of blood. This sequence originates from a young woman with Graves' hyperthyroidism. DNA for the CDR3: TGTGCCAGCGGACAGGGGTATGAAAAACTGTTTTTT. As protein: CASGQGYEKLFF.